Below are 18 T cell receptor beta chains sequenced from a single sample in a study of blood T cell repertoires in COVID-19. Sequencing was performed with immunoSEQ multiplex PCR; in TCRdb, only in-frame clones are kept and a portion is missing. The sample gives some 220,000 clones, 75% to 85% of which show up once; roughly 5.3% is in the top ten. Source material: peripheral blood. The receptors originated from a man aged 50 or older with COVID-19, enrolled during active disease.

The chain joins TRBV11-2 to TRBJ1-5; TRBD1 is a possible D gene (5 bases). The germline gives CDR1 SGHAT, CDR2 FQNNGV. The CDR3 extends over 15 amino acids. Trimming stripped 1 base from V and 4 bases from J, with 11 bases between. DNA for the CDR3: TGTGCCAGCAGCTTAGGCGCAGGGCCTAATCAGCCCCAGCATTTT. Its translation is CASSLGAGPNQPQHF.

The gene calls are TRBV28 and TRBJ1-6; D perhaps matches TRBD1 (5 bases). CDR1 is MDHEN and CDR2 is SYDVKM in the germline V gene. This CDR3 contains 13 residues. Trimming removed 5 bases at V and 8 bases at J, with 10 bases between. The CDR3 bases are TGTGCCAGCAGTCCAGGGACTTATTCACCCCTCCACTTT. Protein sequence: CASSPGTYSPLHF.

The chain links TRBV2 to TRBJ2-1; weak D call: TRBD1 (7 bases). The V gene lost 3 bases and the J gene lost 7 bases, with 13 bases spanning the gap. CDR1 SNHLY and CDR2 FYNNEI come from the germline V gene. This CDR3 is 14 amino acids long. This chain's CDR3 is CASSEARGRNEQFF. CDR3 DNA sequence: TGTGCCAGCAGTGAGGCCAGGGGGAGGAATGAGCAGTTCTTC.

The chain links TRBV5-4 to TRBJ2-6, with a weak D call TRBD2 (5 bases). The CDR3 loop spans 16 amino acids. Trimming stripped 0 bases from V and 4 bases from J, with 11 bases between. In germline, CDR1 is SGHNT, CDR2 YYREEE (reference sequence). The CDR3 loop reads CASSLGTSPGANVLTF. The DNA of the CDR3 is TGTGCCAGCAGCTTGGGGACTTCACCGGGGGCCAACGTCCTGACTTTC.

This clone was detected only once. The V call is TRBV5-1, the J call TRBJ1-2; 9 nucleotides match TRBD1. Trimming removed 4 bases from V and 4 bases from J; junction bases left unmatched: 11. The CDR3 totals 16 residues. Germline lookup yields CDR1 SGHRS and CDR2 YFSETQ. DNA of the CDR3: TGCGCCAGCAGCCCAACGACAGGGGGTTTCGGCTATGGCTACACCTTC. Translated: CASSPTTGGFGYGYTF.

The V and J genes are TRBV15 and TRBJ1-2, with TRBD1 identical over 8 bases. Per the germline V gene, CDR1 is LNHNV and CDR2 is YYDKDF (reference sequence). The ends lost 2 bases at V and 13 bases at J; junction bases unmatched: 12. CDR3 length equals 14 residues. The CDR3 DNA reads TGTGCCACCAGCAGATCCACGGACAGGGAGGAAGTCACCTTC. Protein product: CATSRSTDREEVTF. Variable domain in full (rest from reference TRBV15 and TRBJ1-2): DAMVIQNPRYQVTQFGKPVTLSCSQTLNHNVMYWYQQKSSQAPKLLFHYYDKDFNNEADTPDNFQSRRPNTSFCFLDIRSPGLGDTAMYLCATSRSTDREEVTFGSGTRLTVV.

CDR3 nucleotide sequence: TGCGCCAGCAGCCCTGGGACAGGGGCTTTGGACACTGAAGCTTTCTTT. It yields the protein CASSPGTGALDTEAFF. V is TRBV5-1 and J is TRBJ1-1; 10 nucleotides agree with TRBD1. The V segment lost 4 bases and the J segment 3 bases; nucleotides outside the gene matches: 9. The germline CDR1 and CDR2 sequences are SGHRS and YFSETQ. The CDR3 is 16 residues long.

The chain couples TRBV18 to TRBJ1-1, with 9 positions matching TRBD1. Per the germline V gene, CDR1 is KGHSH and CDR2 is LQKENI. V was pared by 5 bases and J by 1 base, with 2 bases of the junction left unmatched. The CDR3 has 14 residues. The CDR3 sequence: CASSTGQGNTEAFF. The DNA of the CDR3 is TGTGCCAGCTCAACGGGACAGGGGAACACTGAAGCTTTCTTT. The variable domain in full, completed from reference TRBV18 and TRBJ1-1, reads NAGVMQNPRHLVRRRGQEARLRCSPMKGHSHVYWYRQLPEEGLKFMVYLQKENIIDESGMPKERFSAEFPKEGPSILRIQQVVRGDSAAYFCASSTGQGNTEAFFGQGTRLTVV.

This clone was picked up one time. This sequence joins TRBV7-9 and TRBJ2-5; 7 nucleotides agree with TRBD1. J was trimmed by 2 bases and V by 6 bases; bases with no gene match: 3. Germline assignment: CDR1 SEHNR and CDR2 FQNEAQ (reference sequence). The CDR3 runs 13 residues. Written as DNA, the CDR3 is TGTGCCAGCAGGACAGGGAGACAAGAGACCCAGTACTTC. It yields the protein CASRTGRQETQYF.

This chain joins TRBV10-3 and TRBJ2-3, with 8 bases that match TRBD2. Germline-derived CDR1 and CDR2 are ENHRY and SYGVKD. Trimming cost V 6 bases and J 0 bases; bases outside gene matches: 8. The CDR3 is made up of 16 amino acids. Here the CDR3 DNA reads TGTGCCATCAGGACAGAAGCGGGGGCGAGCACAGATACGCAGTATTTT. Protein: CAIRTEAGASTDTQYF.

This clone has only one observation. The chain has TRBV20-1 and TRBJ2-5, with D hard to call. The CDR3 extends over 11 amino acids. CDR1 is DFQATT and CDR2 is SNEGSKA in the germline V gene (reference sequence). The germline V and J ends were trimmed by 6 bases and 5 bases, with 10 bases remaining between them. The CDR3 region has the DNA TGCAGTGCCTTAGCTGTGGAGACCCAGTACTTC. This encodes CSALAVETQYF.

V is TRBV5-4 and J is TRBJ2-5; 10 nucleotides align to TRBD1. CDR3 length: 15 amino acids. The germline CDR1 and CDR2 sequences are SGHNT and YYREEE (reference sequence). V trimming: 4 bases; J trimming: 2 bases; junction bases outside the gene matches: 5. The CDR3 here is CASSKDRGQQETQYF. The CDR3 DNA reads TGTGCCAGCAGCAAAGACAGGGGGCAACAAGAGACCCAGTACTTC.

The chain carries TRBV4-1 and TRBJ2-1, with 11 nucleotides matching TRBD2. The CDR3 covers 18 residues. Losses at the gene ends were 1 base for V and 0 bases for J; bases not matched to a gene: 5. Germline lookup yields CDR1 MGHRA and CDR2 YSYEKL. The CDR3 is CASSQGLAGILSYNEQFF. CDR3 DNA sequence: TGCGCCAGCAGCCAAGGACTAGCGGGGATCCTCTCCTACAATGAGCAGTTCTTC.

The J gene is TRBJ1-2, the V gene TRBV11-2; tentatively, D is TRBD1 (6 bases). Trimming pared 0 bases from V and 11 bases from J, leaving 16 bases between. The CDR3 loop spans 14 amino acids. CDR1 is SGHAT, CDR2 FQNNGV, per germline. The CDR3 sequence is CASSLDRHRDVYTF. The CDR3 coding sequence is TGTGCCAGCAGCTTAGATCGACACAGGGATGTATACACCTTC. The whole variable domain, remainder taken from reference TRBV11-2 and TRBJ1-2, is EAGVAQSPRYKIIEKRQSVAFWCNPISGHATLYWYQQILGQGPKLLIQFQNNGVVDDSQLPKDRFSAERLKGVDSTLKIQPAKLEDSAVYLCASSLDRHRDVYTFGSGTRLTVV.

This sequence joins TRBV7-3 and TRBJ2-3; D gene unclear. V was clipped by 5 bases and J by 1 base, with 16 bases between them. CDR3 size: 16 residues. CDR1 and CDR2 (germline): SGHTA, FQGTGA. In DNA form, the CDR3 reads TGTGCCAGCAGCCGGCCCCCGGGTGCTGGCACAGATACGCAGTATTTT. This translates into CASSRPPGAGTDTQYF.

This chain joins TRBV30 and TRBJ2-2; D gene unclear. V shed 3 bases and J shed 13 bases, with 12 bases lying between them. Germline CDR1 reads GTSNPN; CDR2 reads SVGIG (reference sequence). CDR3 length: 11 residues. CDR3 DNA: TGTGCCTGGAGCATCAATTCGGGGCTGTTTTTT. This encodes CAWSINSGLFF.

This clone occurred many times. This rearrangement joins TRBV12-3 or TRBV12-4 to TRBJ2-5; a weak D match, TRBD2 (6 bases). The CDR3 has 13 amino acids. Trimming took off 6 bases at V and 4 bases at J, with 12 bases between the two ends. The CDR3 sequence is CASSKTRGETQYF. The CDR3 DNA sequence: TGTGCCAGCAGCAAGACTAGAGGAGAGACCCAGTACTTC.

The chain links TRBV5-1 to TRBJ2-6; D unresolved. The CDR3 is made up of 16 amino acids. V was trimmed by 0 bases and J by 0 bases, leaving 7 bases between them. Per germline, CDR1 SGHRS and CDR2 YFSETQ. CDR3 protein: CASSLAAYSGANVLTF. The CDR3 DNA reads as TGCGCCAGCAGCTTGGCCGCGTACTCTGGGGCCAACGTCCTGACTTTC.